The clone carrying this T cell receptor beta chain has a handful of counts. The source of the sample is a study of CD4+ T cells in melanoma. V was trimmed by 7 bases and J by 6 bases, leaving 19 bases between them. Looked up from germline, CDR1 is MNHEY and CDR2 is SMNVEV (reference sequence). The CDR3 has 16 residues. Using immunoSEQ multiplex PCR, the repertoire was profiled, and TCRdb retains in-frame clones only, with some absent. This sample has approximately 7,400 clones, with around half found just once. This TCR came from a human donor with melanoma. Source material: cells from a culture (not recorded whether cultured in vitro). The chain employs TRBV27 and TRBJ1-6; possibly TRBD1 for D (6 bases). The DNA of the CDR3 is TGTGCCAGCAATACCTACACAGGGTTGGGTAATTCACCCCTCCACTTT. This encodes CASNTYTGLGNSPLHF.